Following are 18 T cell receptor beta chains from one sample sequenced in a study of beta chain features in type 1 diabetes. Expressed TCRB transcripts were sequenced because the entire RNA isolate underwent reverse transcription. Sequencing used immunoSEQ multiplex PCR; TCRdb keeps in-frame clones, though not all of them. The sample gives more than 300,000 clones, over 12% of which show up once; approximately 0.019% is in the top ten. Sequenced sample: naive CD4+ T cells from blood. These receptors were obtained from a woman between 18 and 29 years old in good health.

This clone showed up just a few times. A read error may account for a junction end that differs from germline. The J gene is TRBJ1-5, the V gene TRBV30; unclear D gene. The germline gives CDR1 GTSNPN, CDR2 SVGIG (reference sequence). This CDR3 is built from 12 residues. The CDR3 loop reads CAWSDSHQPQHF. The CDR3 DNA follows: TGTGCCTGGAGTGATAGCCATCAGCCCCAGCATTTT. Using reference TRBV30 and TRBJ1-5 for the parts outside the CDR3, the full variable domain is SQTIHQWPATLVQPVGSPLSLECTVEGTSNPNLYWYRQAAGRGLQLLFYSVGIGQISSEVPQNLSASRPQDRQFILSSKKLLLSDSGFYLCAWSDSHQPQHFGDGTRLSIL.

The genes are TRBV18 and TRBJ2-6; tentative D call: TRBD2 (5 bases). The CDR3 extends over 14 amino acids. Germline V gene sequence: CDR1 KGHSH, CDR2 LQKENI. Between the trimmed V and J ends, which lost 3 bases and 4 bases, there was a span of 7 bases. The CDR3 DNA reads TGTGCCAGCTCACCTCGGGGAGGGGCCAACGTCCTGACTTTC. Translating it yields CASSPRGGANVLTF.

Only a few counts were recorded for this clone. V is TRBV7-9 and J is TRBJ2-5; 7 bases are a match to TRBD1. The CDR3 contains 14 residues. The J segment lost 3 bases and the V segment lost 5 bases, leaving 6 bases of the junction unmatched. The germline V gene has CDR1 SEHNR and CDR2 FQNEAQ (reference sequence). The CDR3 nucleotides are TGTGCCAGCAGCAACTTGACAGGGAAAGAGACCCAGTACTTC. Its translation is CASSNLTGKETQYF.

The rearrangement joins TRBV30 to TRBJ2-7, with 13 bases that match TRBD2. CDR3 length: 14 residues. Germline CDR1 reads GTSNPN; CDR2 reads SVGIG (reference sequence). V lost 1 base, J lost 7 bases, and 4 bases stayed unmatched. The CDR3 spells CAWSGTSGSGEQYF. The DNA of the CDR3 is TGTGCCTGGAGTGGGACTAGCGGGAGTGGGGAGCAGTACTTC.

This chain connects TRBV6-1 to TRBJ2-5; D call uncertain. Trimming shortened V by 2 bases and J by 5 bases, and 12 bases separated the two germline ends. Per germline, CDR1 MNHNS and CDR2 SASEGT. The CDR3 has 14 residues. CDR3 sequence reads: CASSELSPRETQYF. The CDR3 coding sequence is TGTGCCAGCAGTGAACTATCACCACGGGAGACCCAGTACTTC.

This clone was detected a few times. The chain recombines TRBV5-1 with TRBJ2-2; 8 nucleotides agree with TRBD1. Per germline, CDR1 SGHRS and CDR2 YFSETQ. With 4 bases clipped from V and 1 base from J, the junction kept 6 bases outside the gene matches. This CDR3 is 16 amino acids long. DNA of the CDR3: TGCGCCAGCAGCCAGGACAGGGCGGTGAACACCGGGGAGCTGTTTTTT. Protein sequence: CASSQDRAVNTGELFF.

This chain joins TRBV30 and TRBJ2-1; no reliable D call. The CDR3 is 16 amino acids. CDR1 and CDR2 from the germline V gene are GTSNPN and SVGIG (reference sequence). V was shortened by 0 bases and J by 7 bases, with 19 bases between the two germline ends. CDR3 region: CAWSVPSSFPLNEQFF. The CDR3 region has the DNA TGTGCCTGGAGTGTACCCTCTAGTTTCCCACTTAATGAGCAGTTCTTC.

This clone showed up just a few times. The rearrangement uses TRBV9 and TRBJ2-2; 8 positions match TRBD1. This CDR3 is 15 amino acids long. In germline, CDR1 is SGDLS, CDR2 YYNGEE. The V and J ends lost 4 bases and 4 bases, in that order; junction bases with no gene match: 6. This CDR3 is CASSRGTGGTGELFF. The CDR3 nucleotides are TGTGCCAGCAGCCGAGGGACAGGAGGCACCGGGGAGCTGTTTTTT.

In nucleotides, the CDR3 is TGTGCCAGCAGCCCAAGGTCCCGGACTAGCGGGAGCACCGGGGAGCTGTTTTTT. It codes for CASSPRSRTSGSTGELFF. This rearrangement joins TRBV4-2 to TRBJ2-2, with TRBD2 matching over 13 bases. V gave up 4 bases and J gave up 4 bases; unmatched junction bases: 9. The CDR3 is 18 amino acids. Germline assignment: CDR1 LGHNA and CDR2 YNFKEQ.

This clone was seen only a few times. The chain links TRBV2 to TRBJ2-1; 8 bases match TRBD2. This CDR3 has 19 amino acids. Per germline, CDR1 SNHLY and CDR2 FYNNEI. Germline trimming cut 2 bases from V and 5 bases from J; bases unmatched to any gene: 17. CDR3 residues: CASSERAGEALAGNNEQFF. CDR3 coding DNA: TGTGCCAGCAGTGAAAGGGCAGGGGAGGCCCTAGCGGGCAACAATGAGCAGTTCTTC. Variable domain in full (rest from reference TRBV2 and TRBJ2-1): EPEVTQTPSHQVTQMGQEVILRCVPISNHLYFYWYRQILGQKVEFLVSFYNNEISEKSEIFDDQFSVERPDGSNFTLKIRSTKLEDSAMYFCASSERAGEALAGNNEQFFGPGTRLTVL.

The chain recombines TRBV19 with TRBJ2-3, with 9 bases matching TRBD1. This CDR3 spans 14 amino acids. Germline V gene data show CDR1 as LNHDA and CDR2 as SQIVND (reference sequence). V was pared by 10 bases and J by 4 bases, with 9 bases of the junction left unmatched. The CDR3: CATSGQGTADTQYF. The CDR3 DNA sequence: TGTGCCACCTCGGGACAGGGAACCGCAGATACGCAGTATTTT. Full variable domain (outside the CDR3, taken from reference TRBV19 and TRBJ2-3): DGGITQSPKYLFRKEGQNVTLSCEQNLNHDAMYWYRQDPGQGLRLIYYSQIVNDFQKGDIAEGYSVSREKKESFPLTVTSAQKNPTAFYLCATSGQGTADTQYFGPGTRLTVL.

The chain combines TRBV4-2 with TRBJ1-2; 8 nucleotides line up with TRBD1. Germline trimming cut 3 bases from V and 2 bases from J; bases unmatched to any gene: 5. The CDR3 covers 15 residues. The germline V gene has CDR1 LGHNA and CDR2 YNFKEQ. The CDR3 reads CASSQGQGANYGYTF. As DNA, the CDR3 is TGTGCCAGCAGCCAGGGGCAGGGGGCGAACTATGGCTACACCTTC.

In this sample, this clone turned up a few times. The V and J genes are TRBV30 and TRBJ1-2; D uncertain. CDR3 length equals 12 residues. V lost 0 bases and J lost 6, with 8 bases in between. From germline, CDR1 is GTSNPN and CDR2 SVGIG (reference sequence). CDR3 in amino acids: CAWSVLGNGYTF. CDR3 sequence (DNA): TGTGCCTGGAGTGTACTAGGGAATGGCTACACCTTC. Variable domain in full (rest from reference TRBV30 and TRBJ1-2): SQTIHQWPATLVQPVGSPLSLECTVEGTSNPNLYWYRQAAGRGLQLLFYSVGIGQISSEVPQNLSASRPQDRQFILSSKKLLLSDSGFYLCAWSVLGNGYTFGSGTRLTVV.

The chain carries TRBV6-6 and TRBJ1-3, with TRBD1 identical over 7 bases. The J segment lost 0 bases and the V segment lost 6 bases, leaving 5 bases of the junction unmatched. The CDR3 totals 15 residues. CDR1 is MNHNY, CDR2 SVGAGI, per germline (reference sequence). The DNA for the CDR3 is TGTGCCAGCAGCCGGGACAGTTACTCTGGAAACACCATATATTTT. Amino acids: CASSRDSYSGNTIYF.

The chain is built from TRBV5-1 and TRBJ1-2, with TRBD1 matching over 9 bases. CDR1 is SGHRS, CDR2 YFSETQ, per germline. The junction had 7 bases not matched to a gene; V was cut back by 7 bases and J by 6 bases. This CDR3 is 13 amino acids long. The CDR3 region has the DNA TGCGCCAGCTCGTCGGACAGGGGACATGGCTACACCTTC. Translated: CASSSDRGHGYTF.

This clone appeared a few times. This chain links TRBV7-9 with TRBJ2-5; D ambiguous. The germline V and J ends were trimmed by 4 bases and 5 bases, with 20 bases remaining between them. This CDR3 comprises 16 residues. In germline, CDR1 is SEHNR, CDR2 FQNEAQ (reference sequence). CDR3 sequence (DNA): TGTGCCAGCAGCTCCACCCCAGGAATTGGCAGGGAGACCCAGTACTTC. Amino acids: CASSSTPGIGRETQYF.

Comments on this clone: This specimen includes other DNA sequences encoding the same CDR3. This chain connects TRBV5-1 to TRBJ1-1; D perhaps matches TRBD1 (6 bases). The germline V gene encodes CDR1 SGHRS and CDR2 YFSETQ. The V gene lost 4 bases and the J gene lost 5 bases, with 9 bases spanning the gap. The CDR3 consists of 12 residues. The CDR3 region is CASSLQGTEAFF. The DNA for the CDR3 is TGCGCCAGCAGCCTACAGGGAACTGAAGCTTTCTTT.

This clone was counted a few times. The chain employs TRBV2 and TRBJ2-6; a possible D gene is TRBD1 (5 bases). The germline V gene encodes CDR1 SNHLY and CDR2 FYNNEI. The CDR3 spans 17 residues. With 7 bases removed from V and 0 bases from J, the gap between germline ends came to 16 bases. For the CDR3, the DNA is TGTGCCAGCACAAGTACAGGCCTCCTCTCTGGGGCCAACGTCCTGACTTTC. It codes for CASTSTGLLSGANVLTF. The full variable domain, rest sourced from reference TRBV2 and TRBJ2-6, is EPEVTQTPSHQVTQMGQEVILRCVPISNHLYFYWYRQILGQKVEFLVSFYNNEISEKSEIFDDQFSVERPDGSNFTLKIRSTKLEDSAMYFCASTSTGLLSGANVLTFGAGSRLTVL.